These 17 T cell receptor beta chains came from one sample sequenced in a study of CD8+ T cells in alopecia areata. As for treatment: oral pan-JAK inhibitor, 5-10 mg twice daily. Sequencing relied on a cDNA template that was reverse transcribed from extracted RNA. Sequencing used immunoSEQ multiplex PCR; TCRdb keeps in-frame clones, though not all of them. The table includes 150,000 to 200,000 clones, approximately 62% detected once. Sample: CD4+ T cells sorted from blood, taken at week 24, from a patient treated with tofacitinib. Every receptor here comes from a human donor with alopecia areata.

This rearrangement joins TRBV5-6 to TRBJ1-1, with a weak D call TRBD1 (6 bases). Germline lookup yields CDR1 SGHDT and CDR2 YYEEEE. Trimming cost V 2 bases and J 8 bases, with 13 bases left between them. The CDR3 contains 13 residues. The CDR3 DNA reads TGTGCCAGCAGCTTAAACCTACAGGGAGAAGCTTTCTTT. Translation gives CASSLNLQGEAFF.

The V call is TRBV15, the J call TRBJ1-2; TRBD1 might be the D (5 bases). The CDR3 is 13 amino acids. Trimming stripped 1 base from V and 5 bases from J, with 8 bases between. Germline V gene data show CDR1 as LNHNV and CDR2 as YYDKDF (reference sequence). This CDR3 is CATSRAGSYGYTF. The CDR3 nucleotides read TGTGCCACCAGCAGAGCAGGGTCTTATGGCTACACCTTC.

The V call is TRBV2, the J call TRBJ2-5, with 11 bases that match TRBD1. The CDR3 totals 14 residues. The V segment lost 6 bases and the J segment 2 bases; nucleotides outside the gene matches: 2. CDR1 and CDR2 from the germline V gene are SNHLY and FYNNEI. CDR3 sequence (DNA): TGTGCCAGCAGCCGGGACAGGGGGCAAGAGACCCAGTACTTC. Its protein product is CASSRDRGQETQYF.

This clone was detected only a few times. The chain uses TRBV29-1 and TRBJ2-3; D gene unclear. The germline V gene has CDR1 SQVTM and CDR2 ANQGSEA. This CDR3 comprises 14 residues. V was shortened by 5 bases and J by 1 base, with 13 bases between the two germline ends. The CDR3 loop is CSVYWGNRTDTQYF. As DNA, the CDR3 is TGCAGCGTTTATTGGGGAAACCGCACAGATACGCAGTATTTT.

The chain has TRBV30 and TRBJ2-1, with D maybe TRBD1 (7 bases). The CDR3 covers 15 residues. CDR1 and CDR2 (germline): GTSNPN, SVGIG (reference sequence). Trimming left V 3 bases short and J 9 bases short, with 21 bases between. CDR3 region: CAWSGGDRISSEQFF. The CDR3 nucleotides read TGTGCCTGGAGCGGAGGGGACAGAATCTCAAGTGAGCAGTTCTTC.

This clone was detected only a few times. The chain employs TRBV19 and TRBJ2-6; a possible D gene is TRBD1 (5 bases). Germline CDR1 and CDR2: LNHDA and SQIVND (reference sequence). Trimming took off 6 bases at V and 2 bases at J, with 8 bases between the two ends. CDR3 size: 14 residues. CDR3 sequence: CASRDKTGANVLTF. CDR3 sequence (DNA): TGTGCCAGTAGGGACAAAACTGGGGCCAACGTCCTGACTTTC.

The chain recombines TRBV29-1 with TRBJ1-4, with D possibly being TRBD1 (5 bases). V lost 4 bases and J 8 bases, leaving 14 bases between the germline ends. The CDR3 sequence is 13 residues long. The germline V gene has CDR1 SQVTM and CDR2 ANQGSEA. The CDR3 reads CSVVDRGSEKLFF. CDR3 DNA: TGCAGCGTTGTAGATAGGGGTTCCGAAAAACTGTTTTTT.

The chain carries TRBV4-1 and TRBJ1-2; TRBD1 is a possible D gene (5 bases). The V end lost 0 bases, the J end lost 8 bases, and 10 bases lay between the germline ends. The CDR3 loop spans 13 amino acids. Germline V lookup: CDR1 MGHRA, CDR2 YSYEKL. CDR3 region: CASSQDAQGGYTF. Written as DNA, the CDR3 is TGCGCCAGCAGCCAAGATGCCCAGGGAGGCTACACCTTC.

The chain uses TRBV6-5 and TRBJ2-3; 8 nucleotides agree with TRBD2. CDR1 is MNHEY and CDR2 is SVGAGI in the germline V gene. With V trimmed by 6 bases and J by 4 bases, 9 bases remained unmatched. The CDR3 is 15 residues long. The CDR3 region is CASSKTSAMSDTQYF. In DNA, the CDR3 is TGTGCCAGCAGCAAGACTAGCGCCATGTCAGATACGCAGTATTTT.

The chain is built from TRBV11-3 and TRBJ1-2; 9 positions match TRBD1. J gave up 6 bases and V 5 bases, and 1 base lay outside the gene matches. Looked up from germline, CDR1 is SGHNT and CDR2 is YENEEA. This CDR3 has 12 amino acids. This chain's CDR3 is CASSRTGDGYTF. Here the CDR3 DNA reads TGTGCCAGCAGCCGGACAGGGGATGGCTACACCTTC.

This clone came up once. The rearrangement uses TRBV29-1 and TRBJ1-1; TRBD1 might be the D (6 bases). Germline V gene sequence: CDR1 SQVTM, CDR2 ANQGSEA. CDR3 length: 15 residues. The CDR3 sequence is CSPPTGGHVDTEAFF. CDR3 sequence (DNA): TGCAGTCCGCCGACAGGAGGCCACGTGGACACTGAAGCTTTCTTT.

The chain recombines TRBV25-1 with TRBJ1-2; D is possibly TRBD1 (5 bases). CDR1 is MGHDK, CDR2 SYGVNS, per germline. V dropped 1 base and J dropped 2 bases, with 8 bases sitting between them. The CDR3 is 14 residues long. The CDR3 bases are TGTGCCAGCAGTGAATTCAAGGGGAACTATGGCTACACCTTC. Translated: CASSEFKGNYGYTF.

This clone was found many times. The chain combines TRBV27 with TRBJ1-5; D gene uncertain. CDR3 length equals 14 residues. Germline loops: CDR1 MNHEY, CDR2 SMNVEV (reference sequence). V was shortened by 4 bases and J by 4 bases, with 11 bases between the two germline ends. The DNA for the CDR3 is TGTGCCAGCAGTTCCCAGAGACTGAATCAGCCCCAGCATTTT. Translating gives CASSSQRLNQPQHF.

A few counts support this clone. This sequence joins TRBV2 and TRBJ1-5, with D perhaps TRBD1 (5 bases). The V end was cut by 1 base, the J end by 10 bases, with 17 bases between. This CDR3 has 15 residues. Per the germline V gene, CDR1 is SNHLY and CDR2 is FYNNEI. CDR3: CASSEERAGSSPQHF. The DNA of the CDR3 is TGTGCCAGCAGTGAAGAAAGGGCAGGGAGTTCACCCCAGCATTTT.

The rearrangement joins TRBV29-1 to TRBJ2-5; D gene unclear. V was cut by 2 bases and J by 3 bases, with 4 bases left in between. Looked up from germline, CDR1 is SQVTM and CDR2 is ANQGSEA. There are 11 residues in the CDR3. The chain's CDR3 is CSVEPEETQYF. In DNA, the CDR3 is TGCAGCGTTGAACCGGAAGAGACCCAGTACTTC.

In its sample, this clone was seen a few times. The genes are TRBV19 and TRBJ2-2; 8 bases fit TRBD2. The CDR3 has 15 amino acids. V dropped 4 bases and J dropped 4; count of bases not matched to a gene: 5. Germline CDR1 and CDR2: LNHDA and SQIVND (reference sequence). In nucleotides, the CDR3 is TGTGCCAGTAGTACAGCGGGGGCTACCACCGGGGAGCTGTTTTTT. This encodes CASSTAGATTGELFF.

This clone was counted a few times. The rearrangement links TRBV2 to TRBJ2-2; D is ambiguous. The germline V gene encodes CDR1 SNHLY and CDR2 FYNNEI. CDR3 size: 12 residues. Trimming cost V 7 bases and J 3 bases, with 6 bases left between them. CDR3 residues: CASNMDTGELFF. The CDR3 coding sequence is TGTGCCAGCAACATGGACACCGGGGAGCTGTTTTTT.